A single sample gave rise to the 3 T cell receptor beta chains below, sequenced in a study of OX40 agonist ivuxolimab in advanced cancers. To prepare the library, the immunoSEQ multiplex PCR assay was applied. TCRdb stores this immuneACCESS table with in-frame sequences only. Part of the clones is absent; in the studies checked, under half of the shortfall reflects unresolved V genes, and no reason is known for the rest. The sample yields 50,000 or so clones; 65% to 85% were counted once. The ten largest clones take up around an eighth of the sample. Specimen: CD4+ or CD8+ T cells sorted from blood, collected in a trial of the OX40 agonist ivuxolimab. The source is an adult with an advanced solid tumor such as melanoma, head and neck, liver or kidney cancer.

The J gene is TRBJ2-1, the V gene TRBV19; 8 nucleotides align to TRBD1. With 5 bases clipped from V and 6 bases from J, the junction kept 6 bases outside the gene matches. CDR3 size: 14 residues. CDR1 LNHDA and CDR2 SQIVND come from the germline V gene (reference sequence). CDR3 protein: CASSAGGFLNEQFF. DNA of the CDR3: TGTGCCAGTAGTGCAGGGGGCTTCCTCAATGAGCAGTTCTTC.

With regard to this clone: At one of its ends the junction is not consistent with the germline gene, which may arise from a read error. The chain recombines TRBV5-4 with TRBJ1-2; D gene unclear. The CDR3 contains 14 residues. Per germline, CDR1 SGHNT and CDR2 YYREEE (reference sequence). The CDR3 here is CASSQDRSNYGYTF. Here the CDR3 DNA reads TGCGCCAGCAGCCAAGATCGAAGTAACTATGGCTACACCTTC.

V and J are TRBV12-1 and TRBJ2-6; the D call TRBD2 from the table was never checked on the DNA. TRBV12-1 is deemed a pseudogene. This CDR3 has 19 residues. The CDR3 loop reads CASSSSSGGVNSGANVLTF. The CDR3 nucleotides are TGTGCCAGCAGCTCCAGTAGCGGGGGGGTCAACTCTGGGGCCAACGTCCTGACTTTC.